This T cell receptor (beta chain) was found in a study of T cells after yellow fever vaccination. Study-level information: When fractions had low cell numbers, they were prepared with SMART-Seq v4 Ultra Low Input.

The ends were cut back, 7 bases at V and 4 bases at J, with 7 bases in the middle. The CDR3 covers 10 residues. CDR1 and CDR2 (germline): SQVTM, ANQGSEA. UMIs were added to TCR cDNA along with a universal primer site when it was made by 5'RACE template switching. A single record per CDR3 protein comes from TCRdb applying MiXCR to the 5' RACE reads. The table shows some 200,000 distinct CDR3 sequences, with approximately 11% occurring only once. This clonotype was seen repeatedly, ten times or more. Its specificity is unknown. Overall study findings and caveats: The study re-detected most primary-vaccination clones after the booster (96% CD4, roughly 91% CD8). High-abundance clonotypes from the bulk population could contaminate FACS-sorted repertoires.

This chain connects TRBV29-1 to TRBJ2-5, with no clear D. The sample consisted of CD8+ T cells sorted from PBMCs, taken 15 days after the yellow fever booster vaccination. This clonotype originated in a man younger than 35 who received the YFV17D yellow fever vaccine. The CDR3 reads CSAYLETQYF. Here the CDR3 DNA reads TGCAGCGCCTACTTAGAGACCCAGTACTTC.